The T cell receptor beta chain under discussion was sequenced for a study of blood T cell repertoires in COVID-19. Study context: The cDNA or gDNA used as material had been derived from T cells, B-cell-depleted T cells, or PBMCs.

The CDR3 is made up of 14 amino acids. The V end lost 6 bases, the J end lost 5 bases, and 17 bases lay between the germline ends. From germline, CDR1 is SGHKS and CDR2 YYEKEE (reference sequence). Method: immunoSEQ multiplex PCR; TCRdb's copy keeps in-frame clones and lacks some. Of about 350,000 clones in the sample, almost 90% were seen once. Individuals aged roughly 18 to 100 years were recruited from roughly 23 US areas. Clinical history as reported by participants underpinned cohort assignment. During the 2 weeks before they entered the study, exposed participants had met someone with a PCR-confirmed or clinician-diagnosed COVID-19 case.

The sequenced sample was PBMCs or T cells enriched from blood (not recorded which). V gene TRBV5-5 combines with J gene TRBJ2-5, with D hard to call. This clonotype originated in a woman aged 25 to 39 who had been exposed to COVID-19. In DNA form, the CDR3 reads TGTGCCAGCACCTACTCAATGGGCGTTGAGACCCAGTACTTC. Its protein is CASTYSMGVETQYF.